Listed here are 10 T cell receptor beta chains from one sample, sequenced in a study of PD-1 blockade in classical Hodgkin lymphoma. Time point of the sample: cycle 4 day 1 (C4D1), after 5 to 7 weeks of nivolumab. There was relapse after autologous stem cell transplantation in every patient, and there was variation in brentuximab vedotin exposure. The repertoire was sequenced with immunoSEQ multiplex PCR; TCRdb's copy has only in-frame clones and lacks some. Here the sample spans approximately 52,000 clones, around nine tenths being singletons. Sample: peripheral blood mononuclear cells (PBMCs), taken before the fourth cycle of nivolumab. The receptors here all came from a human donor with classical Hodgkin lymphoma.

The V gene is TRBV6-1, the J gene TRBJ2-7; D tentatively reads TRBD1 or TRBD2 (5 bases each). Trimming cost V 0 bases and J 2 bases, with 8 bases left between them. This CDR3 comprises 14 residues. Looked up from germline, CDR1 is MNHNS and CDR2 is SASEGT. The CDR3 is CASSEAEGPYEQYF. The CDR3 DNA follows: TGTGCCAGCAGTGAAGCAGAGGGGCCCTACGAGCAGTACTTC.

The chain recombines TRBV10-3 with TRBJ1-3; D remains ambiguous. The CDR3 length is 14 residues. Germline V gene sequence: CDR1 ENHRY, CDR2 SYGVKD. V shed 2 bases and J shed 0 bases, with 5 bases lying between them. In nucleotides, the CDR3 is TGTGCCATCAGTGAGCACAACTCTGGAAACACCATATATTTT. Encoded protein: CAISEHNSGNTIYF.

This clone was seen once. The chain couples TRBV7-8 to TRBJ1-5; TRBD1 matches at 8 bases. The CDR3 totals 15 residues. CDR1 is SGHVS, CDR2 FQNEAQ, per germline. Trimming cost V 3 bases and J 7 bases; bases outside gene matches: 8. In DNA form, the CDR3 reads TGTGCCAGCAGCTTCGCTAGGACAGGGTTGCAGCCCCAGCATTTT. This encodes CASSFARTGLQPQHF.

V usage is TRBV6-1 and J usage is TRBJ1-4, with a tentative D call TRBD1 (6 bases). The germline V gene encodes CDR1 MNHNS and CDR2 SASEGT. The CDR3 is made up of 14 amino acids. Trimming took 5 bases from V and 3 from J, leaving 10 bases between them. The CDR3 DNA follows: TGTGCCAGCAGTCACAGGGTAGCTAATGAAAAACTGTTTTTT. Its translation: CASSHRVANEKLFF.

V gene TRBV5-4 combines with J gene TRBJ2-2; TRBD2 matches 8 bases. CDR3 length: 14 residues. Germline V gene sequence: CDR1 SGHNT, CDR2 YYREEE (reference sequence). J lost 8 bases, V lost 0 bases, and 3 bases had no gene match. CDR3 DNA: TGTGCCAGCAGCTTGGATCGCGGGAGGGGGGAGCTGTTTTTT. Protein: CASSLDRGRGELFF.

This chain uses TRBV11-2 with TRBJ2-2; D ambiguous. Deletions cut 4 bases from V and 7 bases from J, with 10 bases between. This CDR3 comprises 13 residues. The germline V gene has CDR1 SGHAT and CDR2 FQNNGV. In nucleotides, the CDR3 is TGTGCCAGCAGCTCCCTTTATCTCGGGGAGCTGTTTTTT. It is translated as CASSSLYLGELFF.

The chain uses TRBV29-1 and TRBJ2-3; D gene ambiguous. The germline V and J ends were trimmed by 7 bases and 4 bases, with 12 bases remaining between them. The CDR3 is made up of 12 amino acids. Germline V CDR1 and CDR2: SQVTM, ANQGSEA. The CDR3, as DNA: TGCAGCGCAGCTCCTGCGCCAGATACGCAGTATTTT. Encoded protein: CSAAPAPDTQYF.

DNA of the CDR3: TGTGCCAGCAGCTTAGCGATGGGGAACACCGGGGAGCTGTTTTTT. Translated: CASSLAMGNTGELFF. V and J are TRBV11-1 and TRBJ2-2; D remains unclear. Germline V gene data show CDR1 as SGHAT and CDR2 as FQDESV (reference sequence). Trimming left V 0 bases short and J 1 base short, with 6 bases between. This CDR3 comprises 15 residues.

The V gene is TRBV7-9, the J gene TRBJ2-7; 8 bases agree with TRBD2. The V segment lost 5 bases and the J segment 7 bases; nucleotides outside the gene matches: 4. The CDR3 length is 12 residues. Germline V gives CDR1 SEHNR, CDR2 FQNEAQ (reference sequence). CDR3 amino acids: CASSPGGREQYF. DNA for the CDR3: TGTGCCAGCAGCCCGGGGGGGCGGGAGCAGTACTTC.

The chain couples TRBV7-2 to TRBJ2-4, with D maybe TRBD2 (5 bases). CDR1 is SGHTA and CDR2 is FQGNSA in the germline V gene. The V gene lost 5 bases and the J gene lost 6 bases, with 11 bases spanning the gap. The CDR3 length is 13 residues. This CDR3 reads CASSQDGRNIQYF. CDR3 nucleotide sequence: TGTGCCAGCAGCCAGGATGGGAGAAACATTCAGTACTTC.